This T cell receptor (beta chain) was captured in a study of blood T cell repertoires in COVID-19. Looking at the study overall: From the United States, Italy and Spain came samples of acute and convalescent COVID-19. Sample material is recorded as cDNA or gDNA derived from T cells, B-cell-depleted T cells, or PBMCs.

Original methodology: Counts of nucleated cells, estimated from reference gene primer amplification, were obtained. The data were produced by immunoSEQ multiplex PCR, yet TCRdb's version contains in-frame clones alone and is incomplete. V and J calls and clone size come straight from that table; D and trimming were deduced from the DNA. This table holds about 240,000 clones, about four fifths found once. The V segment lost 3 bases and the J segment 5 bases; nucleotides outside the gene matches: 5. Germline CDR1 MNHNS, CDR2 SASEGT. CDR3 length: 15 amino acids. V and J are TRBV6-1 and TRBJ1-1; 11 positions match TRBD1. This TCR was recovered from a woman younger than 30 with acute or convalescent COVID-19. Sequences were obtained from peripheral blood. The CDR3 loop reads CASSEGQGVWTEAFF. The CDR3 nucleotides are TGTGCCAGCAGTGAGGGACAGGGGGTTTGGACTGAAGCTTTCTTT.